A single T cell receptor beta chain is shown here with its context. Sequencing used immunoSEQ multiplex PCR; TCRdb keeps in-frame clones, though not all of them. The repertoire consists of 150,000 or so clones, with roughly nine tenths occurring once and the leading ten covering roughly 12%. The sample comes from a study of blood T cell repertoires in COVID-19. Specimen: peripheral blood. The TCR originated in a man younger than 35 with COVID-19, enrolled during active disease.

The CDR3 DNA is TGTGGGGCCGGGGGGAACTACAATGAGCAGTTCTTC. Translation gives CGAGGNYNEQFF. This rearrangement joins TRBV13 to TRBJ2-1, with 7 nucleotides matching TRBD2. The V gene's germline CDR1 is PRHDT and CDR2 FYEKMQ (reference sequence). The CDR3 is 12 amino acids. Based on the CDR3 plus reference TRBV13 and TRBJ2-1, the full variable domain is AAGVIQSPRHLIKEKRETATLKCYPIPRHDTVYWYQQGPGQDPQFLISFYEKMQSDKGSIPDRFSAQQFSDYHSELNMSSLELGDSALYFCGAGGNYNEQFFGPGTRLTVL.